Listed below are T cell receptor beta chains from one sample, sequenced in a study of radiation and T cells in renal cell carcinoma. The repertoire was sequenced with immunoSEQ multiplex PCR; TCRdb's copy has only in-frame clones and lacks some. The sample has some 130,000 clones; 75% to 90% are singletons. The material sequenced was blood, taken from a patient whose treatment included radiotherapy and nephrectomy. Receptors were obtained from a woman aged 60-70 years with renal cell carcinoma. Each CDR3 is given with its conserved first and last residue. A D gene is named only where the DNA matches it firmly. Expanded clones get a size class; other rows say once, few or many, or leave the size out.

v_call: TRBV30; d_call: TRBD2; j_call: TRBJ2-7; clone_size: -; cdr3_nt: TGTGCCTGGACCCAGCGGGGGGATGGCGAGCAGTACTTC; cdr3_aa: CAWTQRGDGEQYF
v_call: TRBV5-5; d_call: TRBD2; j_call: TRBJ2-7; clone_size: -; cdr3_nt: TGTGCCAGCAGCTGGGGGGGAGGCGAAGGCGAGCAGTACTTC; cdr3_aa: CASSWGGGEGEQYF
v_call: TRBV9; d_call: -; j_call: TRBJ2-3; clone_size: -; cdr3_nt: TGTGCCAGCAGCGTAGCTCCTAGTAGCCCCACAGATACGCAGTATTTT; cdr3_aa: CASSVAPSSPTDTQYF
v_call: TRBV5-1; d_call: -; j_call: TRBJ2-7; clone_size: -; cdr3_nt: TGCGCCAGCAGCCAGACGACGAGCTCCTACGAGCAGTACTTC; cdr3_aa: CASSQTTSSYEQYF
v_call: TRBV7-9; d_call: -; j_call: TRBJ2-7; clone_size: -; cdr3_nt: TGTGCCAGCAGCCCAGAAACGGGGTTTGAGAGCTACGAGCAGTACTTC; cdr3_aa: CASSPETGFESYEQYF
v_call: TRBV2; d_call: TRBD1; j_call: TRBJ1-5; clone_size: -; cdr3_nt: TGTGCCAGCAGTGCAGGGACAGGGTCGTATCAGCCCCAGCATTTT; cdr3_aa: CASSAGTGSYQPQHF
v_call: TRBV4-2; d_call: -; j_call: TRBJ2-7; clone_size: -; cdr3_nt: TGTGCCAGCAGCCAAGCAAGACTAGAGGTCTACGAGCAGTACTTC; cdr3_aa: CASSQARLEVYEQYF
v_call: TRBV9; d_call: TRBD1; j_call: TRBJ1-2; clone_size: once; cdr3_nt: TGTGCCAGCAGCGTAGCGGGACAGTCTTTAGCTAACTATGGCTACACCTTC; cdr3_aa: CASSVAGQSLANYGYTF
v_call: TRBV5-6; d_call: -; j_call: TRBJ1-6; clone_size: -; cdr3_nt: TGTGCCAGCAGCAAACGGGACTTCCACCTCCACTTT; cdr3_aa: CASSKRDFHLHF
v_call: TRBV6-7; d_call: -; j_call: TRBJ1-5; clone_size: -; cdr3_nt: TGTGCCAGCAGTTACTCGTCGGGACGAGAACCGAGGGGCAATCAGCCCCAGCATTTT; cdr3_aa: CASSYSSGREPRGNQPQHF
v_call: TRBV6-5; d_call: TRBD2; j_call: TRBJ2-3; clone_size: -; cdr3_nt: TGTGCCAGCAGCCGGACTAGTCGGGCAGATACGCAGTATTTT; cdr3_aa: CASSRTSRADTQYF
v_call: TRBV11-3; d_call: TRBD1; j_call: TRBJ2-5; clone_size: once; cdr3_nt: TGTGCCAGCAGCTCAGGGGGCGGACAGCAAGAGACCCAGTACTTC; cdr3_aa: CASSSGGGQQETQYF
v_call: TRBV4-2; d_call: -; j_call: TRBJ1-1; clone_size: -; cdr3_nt: TGTGCCAGCAGCCAAGTATTAATGCAGGTGAACACTGAAGCTTTCTTT; cdr3_aa: CASSQVLMQVNTEAFF
v_call: TRBV10-3; d_call: -; j_call: TRBJ1-3; clone_size: -; cdr3_nt: TGTGCCATCAGCGTCGATGGTGGAAACACCATATATTTT; cdr3_aa: CAISVDGGNTIYF
v_call: TRBV28; d_call: TRBD1; j_call: TRBJ1-1; clone_size: -; cdr3_nt: TGTGCCACCGGACAGGGCGGTCGTGACACTGAAGCTTTCTTT; cdr3_aa: CATGQGGRDTEAFF
v_call: TRBV29-1; d_call: TRBD2; j_call: TRBJ2-3; clone_size: few; cdr3_nt: TGCAGCGTTGAAAATAGCGGGGGGATGGGAGATACGCAGTATTTT; cdr3_aa: CSVENSGGMGDTQYF
v_call: TRBV19; d_call: -; j_call: TRBJ1-1; clone_size: -; cdr3_nt: TGTGCCAGTAAAGACATGAACACTGAAGCTTTCTTT; cdr3_aa: CASKDMNTEAFF